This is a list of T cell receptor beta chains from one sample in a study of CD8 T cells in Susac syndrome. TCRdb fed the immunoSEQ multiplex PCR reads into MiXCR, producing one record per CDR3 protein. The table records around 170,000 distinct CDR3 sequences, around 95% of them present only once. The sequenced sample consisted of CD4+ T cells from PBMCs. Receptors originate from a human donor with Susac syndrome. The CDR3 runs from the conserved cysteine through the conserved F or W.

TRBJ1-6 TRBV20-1 CSARDPMGTPLHF
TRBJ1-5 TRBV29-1 CSVREGAGQPQHF
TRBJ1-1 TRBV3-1 CASSHGTGGPAFF
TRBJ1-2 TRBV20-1 CSANPTVGYTF
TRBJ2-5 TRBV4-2 CASSQDGGLTAYQETQYF
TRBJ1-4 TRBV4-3 CASSQDFGGEKLFF
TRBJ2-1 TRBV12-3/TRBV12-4 CASSSTAGDYNEQFF
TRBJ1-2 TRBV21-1 CASSKWGQGSYGYTF
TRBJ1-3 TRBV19 CASSIQGISTGNTIYF
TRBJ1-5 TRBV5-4 CASSLRGNNQPQHF
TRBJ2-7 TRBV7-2 CASSLAGPGYEQYF
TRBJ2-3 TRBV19 CASTRTVATDTQYF
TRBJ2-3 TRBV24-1 CATRSGTGETDTQYF
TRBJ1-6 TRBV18 CASSPEGARSPLHF
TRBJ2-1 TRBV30 CAWSPPIGKQFF
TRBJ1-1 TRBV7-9 CASSTGTVVRAFF
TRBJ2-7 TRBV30 CAWSEDTISYEQYF
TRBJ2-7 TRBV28 CANPYEQYF
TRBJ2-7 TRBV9 CASSPDTGGYEQYF
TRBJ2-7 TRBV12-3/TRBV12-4 CASRTGTTSSYEQYF
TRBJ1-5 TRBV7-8 CASSHPQGNQPQHF
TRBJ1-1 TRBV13 CASSSVRTEAFF
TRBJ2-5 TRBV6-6 CASRYRGGQETQYF
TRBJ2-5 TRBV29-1 CSVKSRGEETQYF
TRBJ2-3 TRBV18 CASSPPERGGTDTQYF
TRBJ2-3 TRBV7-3 CASSLWGGTDTQYF
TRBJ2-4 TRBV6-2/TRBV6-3 CASGERGGGNIQYF
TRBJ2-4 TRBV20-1 CSAGEGAAKNIQYF
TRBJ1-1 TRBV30 CAWIPGGGTEAFF
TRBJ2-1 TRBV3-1 CASSQPGLVLSPNKFF
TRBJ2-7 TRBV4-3 CASSQAPGHTYEQYF
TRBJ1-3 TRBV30 CAWRLASGNTIYF
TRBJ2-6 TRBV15 CATVPGLGGSGANVLTF
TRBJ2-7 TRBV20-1 CSARSRPTSYEQYF
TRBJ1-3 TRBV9 CASSVVGVEGTIYF
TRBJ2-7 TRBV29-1 CSVILAGITYEQYF
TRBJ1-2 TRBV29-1 CSVDQLQGTKGYTF
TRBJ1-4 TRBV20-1 CSASRLSEKLFF
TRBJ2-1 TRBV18 CASSPSGGALGNEQFF
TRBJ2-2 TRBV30 CACLLAWNTGELFF
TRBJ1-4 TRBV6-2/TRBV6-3 CASSYYIGTGGSANEKLFF
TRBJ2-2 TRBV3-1 CASSQGRTNTGELFF